Listed below are T cell receptor beta chains from one sample, sequenced in a study of T cell responses to AZD1222 COVID-19 vaccine. Measured with immunoSEQ multiplex PCR; TCRdb has only the in-frame clones, and not every one. Altogether 100,000 to 150,000 clones are present, about nine tenths being singletons, with the ten largest covering 1.5% to 2%. Sequenced material: peripheral blood, taken 28 days after the second AZD1222 dose. These receptors all come from an adult who received the AZD1222 COVID-19 vaccine. The CDR3 runs from the conserved cysteine through the conserved F or W. D genes are given only for firm matches. Clone size, where shown, is once, few, many, or a class for clones that have expanded.

TRBV9	once	TRBJ2-1	.	CASSAQGGGFSYNEQFF	TGTGCCAGCAGCGCCCAGGGGGGCGGTTTCTCCTACAATGAGCAGTTCTTC
TRBV27	.	TRBJ1-2	TRBD1	CASSLKVGQTYGYTF	TGTGCCAGCAGTTTAAAGGTGGGACAGACCTATGGCTACACCTTC
TRBV7-2	few	TRBJ1-5	TRBD1	CASSLGRTGLGQPQHF	TGTGCCAGCAGCTTAGGGCGGACAGGGTTAGGTCAGCCCCAGCATTTT
TRBV19	.	TRBJ2-3	.	CASSIGRGATTDTQYF	TGTGCCAGTAGTATAGGGCGAGGGGCGACCACAGATACGCAGTATTTT
TRBV5-5	.	TRBJ2-2	.	CASSLVFRTTNTGELFF	TGTGCCAGCAGCTTGGTCTTTCGGACCACGAACACCGGGGAGCTGTTTTTT
TRBV6-5	once	TRBJ1-1	.	CATNLDRLGTEAFF	TGTGCCACCAACTTGGACAGATTGGGCACTGAAGCTTTCTTT
TRBV27	once	TRBJ1-2	.	CASSRDLYDYTF	TGTGCCAGCAGCAGGGACCTTTATGACTACACCTTC
TRBV5-1	once	TRBJ1-1	.	CASSLQWGRTEAFF	TGCGCCAGCAGCTTGCAATGGGGGAGGACTGAAGCTTTCTTT
TRBV7-9	few	TRBJ2-2	TRBD2	CASSSSPWGGRAPGELFF	TGTGCCAGCAGCTCCTCCCCGTGGGGCGGGAGGGCCCCCGGGGAGCTGTTTTTT
TRBV10-3	once	TRBJ1-1	.	CAISVNRELGNTEAFF	TGTGCCATCAGTGTTAACAGGGAATTAGGGAACACTGAAGCTTTCTTT
TRBV7-2	.	TRBJ2-2	TRBD2	CASTPLAGGLPGELFF	TGTGCCAGCACCCCGCTAGCGGGAGGTCTCCCTGGGGAGCTGTTTTTT
TRBV5-5	.	TRBJ2-3	.	CASSLGRWDTQYF	TGTGCCAGCAGCTTGGGACGGTGGGATACGCAGTATTTT
TRBV12-3/TRBV12-4	.	TRBJ2-2	.	CASSLGGFGELFF	TGTGCCAGCAGTTTAGGGGGGTTCGGGGAGCTGTTTTTT
TRBV6-2/TRBV6-3	.	TRBJ1-4	.	CASSYSTSTASTNEKLFF	TGTGCCAGCAGTTACTCGACATCTACCGCCTCAACTAATGAAAAACTGTTTTTT
TRBV19	.	TRBJ2-3	.	CASTFRGETDTQYF	TGTGCCAGTACGTTCAGGGGTGAGACAGATACGCAGTATTTT
TRBV6-2/TRBV6-3	.	TRBJ1-2	.	CASSSSAYGYTF	TGTGCCAGCAGTTCCTCTGCCTATGGCTACACCTTC
TRBV12-3/TRBV12-4	.	TRBJ1-1	TRBD1	CASSFDRGTEAFF	TGTGCCAGCAGTTTCGACAGGGGGACTGAAGCTTTCTTT
TRBV6-6	.	TRBJ2-2	.	CASSHRSGELFF	TGTGCCAGCAGTCACCGGAGCGGGGAGCTGTTTTTT
TRBV5-1	.	TRBJ1-1	.	CASSLELDTEAFF	TGCGCCAGCAGCTTGGAACTTGACACTGAAGCTTTCTTT
TRBV4-1	once	TRBJ1-5	.	CASSQEGTPLQPQHF	TGCGCCAGCAGCCAAGAAGGGACACCCTTACAGCCCCAGCATTTT
TRBV19	.	TRBJ1-2	.	CASSTPPATTNYGYTF	TGTGCCAGTAGTACCCCCCCGGCGACCACTAACTATGGCTACACCTTC
TRBV24-1	.	TRBJ2-1	TRBD2	CATSGGLAGGRFNEQFF	TGTGCCACCAGCGGGGGACTAGCGGGAGGCCGATTCAATGAGCAGTTCTTC
TRBV24-1	.	TRBJ2-2	.	CATSVRTANTGELFF	TGTGCCACCAGTGTGCGGACCGCGAACACCGGGGAGCTGTTTTTT
TRBV7-2	.	TRBJ2-2	TRBD2	CASSLAGSGRGYTGELFF	TGTGCCAGCAGCTTAGCGGGTAGCGGGAGGGGGTACACCGGGGAGCTGTTTTTT
TRBV21-1	.	TRBJ2-1	.	CASSKAARGNEQFF	TGTGCCAGCAGCAAAGCGGCTCGAGGCAATGAGCAGTTCTTC
TRBV5-1	.	TRBJ2-7	TRBD1	CASSEAGGQDYEQYF	TGCGCCAGCAGCGAAGCAGGGGGACAGGACTACGAGCAGTACTTC
TRBV24-1	.	TRBJ2-3	TRBD1	CATSDSQGADTQYF	TGTGCCACCAGTGATTCGCAGGGGGCAGATACGCAGTATTTT
TRBV6-1	few	TRBJ1-1	.	CASSESESSEAFF	TGTGCCAGCAGTGAATCCGAGTCTAGTGAAGCTTTCTTT
TRBV11-2	.	TRBJ1-3	TRBD1	CASSFLGQGNSGNTIYF	TGTGCCAGCAGCTTCCTTGGACAGGGCAACTCTGGAAACACCATATATTTT
TRBV19	.	TRBJ2-3	TRBD2	CASHSLSGAQGTQYF	TGTGCCAGTCATTCCTTAAGCGGGGCCCAGGGTACGCAGTATTTT
TRBV9	.	TRBJ2-1	.	CASSVGGGPYNEQFF	TGTGCCAGCAGCGTAGGCGGGGGCCCCTACAATGAGCAGTTCTTC
TRBV24-1	.	TRBJ2-3	.	CATGQYGTDTQYF	TGTGCCACTGGACAGTACGGCACAGATACGCAGTATTTT
TRBV11-2	.	TRBJ1-4	.	CASSLEGREREKLFF	TGTGCCAGCAGCTTAGAGGGGAGGGAAAGGGAAAAACTGTTTTTT
TRBV24-1	.	TRBJ2-3	.	CATSDWQDTDTQYF	TGTGCCACCAGTGATTGGCAGGACACAGATACGCAGTATTTT
TRBV5-1	.	TRBJ2-5	TRBD2	CASSLTETSGIDLSNSETQYF	TGCGCCAGCAGCTTGACCGAGACTAGCGGTATAGATTTGTCGAACTCAGAGACCCAGTACTTC
TRBV5-4	.	TRBJ2-3	.	CASSAPSTDTQYF	TGTGCCAGCAGCGCTCCTAGCACAGATACGCAGTATTTT
TRBV4-2	.	TRBJ1-5	.	CASSQGVSQPQHF	TGTGCCAGCAGCCAGGGGGTTAGTCAGCCCCAGCATTTT
TRBV2	.	TRBJ1-1	TRBD1	CASQGETNTEAFF	TGTGCCTCTCAGGGGGAAACGAACACTGAAGCTTTCTTT
TRBV7-9	.	TRBJ1-1	.	CASSRTSPAGNTEAFF	TGTGCCAGCAGCCGTACCTCCCCGGCAGGGAACACTGAAGCTTTCTTT
TRBV10-3	.	TRBJ1-1	.	CAIRAVNTEAFF	TGTGCCATCAGGGCGGTGAACACTGAAGCTTTCTTT